A single TCR beta chain is shown here with its context. The CDR3 has 17 residues. Germline CDR1 SGHNT, CDR2 YENEEA. V lost 5 bases and J lost 3; bases outside the gene matches: 10. This sample is part of a study of molecular identifiers for immune sequencing clone quantification. Naive CD8 T cells were sorted as CD8+CD4-CCR7+CD45RA+. TCRdb redid the calling of the PCR reads with MiXCR, one entry per CDR3 protein. The table has about 640,000 distinct CDR3 sequences, about 20% seen once. The receptor was isolated from a human donor in good health. Some libraries in this study had Jurkat cell RNA spiked in. J is TRBJ2-2 and V is TRBV11-3, with 9 positions matching TRBD1. The specimen was naive CD8+ T cells from blood, with Jurkat cell RNA spiked in. Subset given: FACS-sorted CD8+CD4-CCR7+CD45RA+ naive T cells. CDR3 sequence (DNA): TGTGCCAGCAGCCCTACCGGACAGGGGTTGTACACCGGGGAGCTGTTTTTT. It codes for CASSPTGQGLYTGELFF. Full variable domain (missing parts from reference TRBV11-3 and TRBJ2-2): EAGVVQSPRYKIIEKKQPVAFWCNPISGHNTLYWYLQNLGQGPELLIRYENEEAVDDSQLPKDRFSAERLKGVDSTLKIQPAELGDSAVYLCASSPTGQGLYTGELFFGEGSRLTVL.